This TCR beta chain was recorded in a study of blood T cell repertoires in COVID-19. This table comes from immunoSEQ multiplex PCR, and its TCRdb copy is limited to in-frame clones, with some not included. The sample has 180,000 or so clones; roughly nine tenths are singletons. Per germline, CDR1 GTSNPN and CDR2 SVGIG (reference sequence). The CDR3 totals 13 residues. The V end lost 1 base, the J end lost 7 bases, and 11 bases lay between the germline ends. The chain carries TRBV30 and TRBJ2-4; no firm D call. Sequenced material: peripheral blood. The sequence was obtained from a man aged 18 to 35 with acute or convalescent COVID-19. CDR3 bases: TGTGCCTGGAGTGGGCAGAATTTTAACATTCAGTACTTC. It encodes CAWSGQNFNIQYF.